Following are 22 T cell receptor beta chains from one sample sequenced in a study of beta chain features in type 1 diabetes (dated by TCRdb to 2016 to 2019). Study-level results and caveats: A moderate but significant shortening of TCRB CDR3 length was observed in type 1 diabetes patients in all four CD4+ subsets.

These receptors lack a known antigen. The protocol used for the library was the immunoSEQ multiplex PCR assay. The entire isolated RNA was reverse transcribed using the High Capacity cDNA Reverse Transcription Kit, and thus expressed TCRB transcripts were sequenced. TCRdb mirrors the immuneACCESS table, restricted to in-frame sequences. Some clones are absent from its copies; in checked studies, under half trace to an unresolved V gene, and the reason for the others is unknown. The sample has fewer than 400,000 clones on record, approximately 10% of them singletons. Around 1% of the sample lies in the top ten. What was sequenced was central memory CD4+ T cells from blood. The receptors here all came from a man in his thirties or forties with type 1 diabetes.

This clone was recorded a few times. The chain couples TRBV21-1 to TRBJ1-1. TRBV21-1 is a pseudogene segment. This CDR3 region has 14 residues. CDR3 DNA: TGTGCCAGCAGCAAGAAATGGATTGACACTGAAGCTTTCTTT. Amino acid sequence: CASSKKWIDTEAFF.

In this sample, this clone turned up many times. The gene calls are TRBV4-1 and TRBJ1-4; maybe TRBD1 (5 bases). The CDR3 loop spans 15 amino acids. Germline V gene data show CDR1 as MGHRA and CDR2 as YSYEKL. The ends were cut back, 5 bases at V and 3 bases at J, with 13 bases in the middle. As DNA, the CDR3 is TGCGCCAGCAGCAAGCAGGGAGCGGCTAATGAAAAACTGTTTTTT. Its protein product is CASSKQGAANEKLFF.

At least ten counts were recorded for this clone. The chain joins TRBV21-1 to TRBJ2-4. TRBV21-1 is a pseudogene locus. This CDR3 spans 16 amino acids. This CDR3 is CARRSRDTGVNDIQYF. The CDR3 nucleotides read TGTGCCAGACGTTCGCGGGACACTGGGGTTAATGACATTCAGTACTTC.

This rearrangement joins TRBV7-6 to TRBJ2-7, with a possible D match to TRBD1 (7 bases). Trimming took off 2 bases at V and 1 base at J, with 27 bases between the two ends. Germline V CDR1 and CDR2: SGHVS, FNYEAQ. The CDR3 totals 20 residues. The CDR3 loop is CASSLNPRSPGGTVSYEQYF. The CDR3 region has the DNA TGTGCCAGCAGCTTAAACCCCCGAAGCCCCGGCGGGACAGTATCCTACGAGCAGTACTTC.

V and J are TRBV18 and TRBJ1-2; D gene uncertain. CDR1 and CDR2 from the germline V gene are KGHSH and LQKENI. The CDR3 contains 14 residues. The V end lost 0 bases, the J end lost 4 bases, and 9 bases lay between the germline ends. The CDR3 spells CASSPPYQIYGYTF. As DNA, the CDR3 is TGTGCCAGCTCACCACCGTATCAGATCTATGGCTACACCTTC.

The chain recombines TRBV2 with TRBJ1-1; 7 bases line up with TRBD1. With 11 bases clipped from V and 5 bases from J, the junction kept 11 bases outside the gene matches. In germline, CDR1 is SNHLY, CDR2 FYNNEI. This CDR3 is built from 13 residues. The CDR3 spells CARTGAGVTEAFF. The CDR3 DNA reads TGTGCCCGCACAGGGGCAGGGGTGACTGAAGCTTTCTTT.

This clone was picked up a small number of times. This chain uses TRBV2 with TRBJ1-5, with 7 bases identical to TRBD1. The CDR3 runs to 15 residues. The J segment lost 1 base and the V segment lost 2 bases, leaving 2 bases of the junction unmatched. Germline V lookup: CDR1 SNHLY, CDR2 FYNNEI. The CDR3 DNA sequence: TGTGCCAGCAGTGAACAGGGGGAGAGCAATCAGCCCCAGCATTTT. This sequence encodes CASSEQGESNQPQHF.

A few counts support this clone. This sequence joins TRBV7-2 and TRBJ1-4, with D unclear. The CDR3 runs 14 residues. CDR1 is SGHTA, CDR2 FQGNSA, per germline. Between the trimmed V and J ends, which lost 5 bases and 0 bases, there was a span of 7 bases. CDR3 region: CASSQETTNEKLFF. DNA of the CDR3: TGTGCCAGCAGCCAGGAAACAACTAATGAAAAACTGTTTTTT. Using reference TRBV7-2 and TRBJ1-4 for the parts outside the CDR3, the full variable domain is GAGVSQSPSNKVTEKGKDVELRCDPISGHTALYWYRQSLGQGLEFLIYFQGNSAPDKSGLPSDRFSAERTGGSVSTLTIQRTQQEDSAVYLCASSQETTNEKLFFGSGTQLSVL.

The chain joins TRBV28 to TRBJ2-7; no reliable D call. V was trimmed by 2 bases and J by 7 bases, leaving 6 bases between them. The CDR3 spans 11 residues. Germline CDR1 reads MDHEN; CDR2 reads SYDVKM. CDR3 in amino acids: CASSLMGEQYF. The CDR3 DNA follows: TGTGCCAGCAGTTTAATGGGTGAGCAGTACTTC.

This clone was picked up a small number of times. This rearrangement joins TRBV6-6 to TRBJ1-1; D may be TRBD1 (5 bases). Germline V gene lookup returns CDR1 MNHNY and CDR2 SVGAGI (reference sequence). V shed 4 bases and J shed 11 bases, with 14 bases lying between them. CDR3 length equals 12 residues. The CDR3 coding sequence is TGTGCCAGCAGTTCTCCTAATAAGGGGGCTTTCTTT. Protein: CASSSPNKGAFF.

This clone occurred a few times. The chain has TRBV11-2 and TRBJ2-5; tentative D call: TRBD2 (6 bases). V lost 5 bases and J lost 4, with 17 bases in between. Germline CDR1 and CDR2: SGHAT and FQNNGV. The CDR3 loop spans 15 amino acids. Here the CDR3 DNA reads TGTGCCAGCAGCGCCGGGGGTTCTGGGGCAGAGACCCAGTACTTC. It yields the protein CASSAGGSGAETQYF.

This sequence joins TRBV6-5 and TRBJ1-6; no clear D. V was shortened by 7 bases and J by 4 bases, with 14 bases between the two germline ends. Germline CDR1 MNHEY, CDR2 SVGAGI. The CDR3 contains 15 residues. The DNA for the CDR3 is TGTGCCAGCAAGAGGGCAGCTCCTTATAATTCACCCCTCCACTTT. As protein: CASKRAAPYNSPLHF.

Only a few counts were recorded for this clone. The rearrangement joins TRBV19 to TRBJ2-1; D is possibly TRBD2 (6 bases). Deletions cut 5 bases from V and 12 bases from J, with 17 bases between. Germline V gives CDR1 LNHDA, CDR2 SQIVND (reference sequence). This CDR3 contains 13 residues. This CDR3 is CASSHAGNLLQFF. CDR3 nucleotide sequence: TGTGCCAGTAGTCATGCGGGGAACCTTTTGCAGTTCTTC.

A few counts support this clone. CDR3 protein: CASSAEQNQPQHF. DNA of the CDR3: TGTGCCAGCAGTGCGGAACAGAATCAGCCCCAGCATTTT. This chain links TRBV6-4 with TRBJ1-5; D unresolved. Germline V gene lookup returns CDR1 MRHNA and CDR2 SNTAGT. The CDR3 covers 13 residues. Trimming cost V 4 bases and J 4 bases, with 8 bases left between them.

This clone was seen a few times. The CDR3 DNA is TGCGCCAGCAGCTTGGGGACAGGGCACAACGAGCAGTACTTC. Translation: CASSLGTGHNEQYF. The chain combines TRBV5-1 with TRBJ2-7, with 8 positions matching TRBD1. V trimming: 0 bases; J trimming: 5 bases; junction bases outside the gene matches: 4. Germline V lookup: CDR1 SGHRS, CDR2 YFSETQ. The CDR3 extends over 14 amino acids.

To note about this clone: The sample holds other DNA sequences that translate to the same CDR3. The chain couples TRBV5-1 to TRBJ2-1; D is unresolved. This CDR3 is built from 14 residues. Germline CDR1 reads SGHRS; CDR2 reads YFSETQ. The V and J ends lost 0 bases and 1 base respectively, with 5 bases between them. The CDR3 coding sequence is TGCGCCAGCAGCTTGGGGGGTTCCTACAATGAGCAGTTCTTC. Its translation is CASSLGGSYNEQFF.

This clone was observed many times. This sequence joins TRBV7-9 and TRBJ1-1; the D is unclear. The CDR3 consists of 16 residues. V lost 4 bases, J lost 0 bases, and 15 bases lay in between. CDR1 and CDR2 from the germline V gene are SEHNR and FQNEAQ (reference sequence). CDR3 residues: CASSSGPTILNTEAFF. CDR3 in DNA: TGTGCCAGCAGCTCCGGACCGACCATTTTGAACACTGAAGCTTTCTTT.

This clone was observed a few times. The rearrangement joins TRBV15 to TRBJ2-1; either TRBD1 or TRBD2 may supply D (6 bases each). Germline CDR1 reads LNHNV; CDR2 reads YYDKDF (reference sequence). The CDR3 sequence is 18 residues long. V lost 0 bases and J 2 bases, leaving 17 bases between the germline ends. This chain's CDR3 is CATSRETAGGPPYNEQFF. CDR3 bases: TGTGCCACCAGCAGAGAAACGGCCGGGGGCCCTCCCTACAATGAGCAGTTCTTC.

In this sample, this clone turned up a few times. The chain employs TRBV4-3 and TRBJ2-1; 7 positions match TRBD2. V was pared by 0 bases and J by 8 bases, with 10 bases of the junction left unmatched. Germline CDR1 reads LGHNA; CDR2 reads YSLEER. The CDR3 is made up of 16 amino acids. The CDR3 DNA is TGCGCCAGCAGCCAAGATGCAACGGGGGGAATCTATGAGCAGTTCTTC. Residues: CASSQDATGGIYEQFF.

The table lists this clone with a few counts. V gene TRBV7-2 combines with J gene TRBJ1-6; D uncertain. The germline V gene has CDR1 SGHTA and CDR2 FQGNSA. CDR3 size: 12 residues. The ends were cut back, 3 bases at V and 14 bases at J, with 11 bases in the middle. CDR3 DNA: TGTGCCAGCAGCTTCGGGGTGGGGTCCCTCCACTTT. Translation gives CASSFGVGSLHF.

This chain uses TRBV28 with TRBJ2-4; D not certain. V was pared by 5 bases and J by 0 bases, with 11 bases between. From germline, CDR1 is MDHEN and CDR2 SYDVKM. The CDR3 totals 15 residues. The CDR3 sequence is CASSPKGPAKNIQYF. DNA for the CDR3: TGTGCCAGCAGTCCCAAAGGGCCAGCCAAAAACATTCAGTACTTC.

There are many counts of this clone. V and J are TRBV5-1 and TRBJ1-6; 8 nucleotides match TRBD1. Germline CDR1 and CDR2: SGHRS and YFSETQ. The CDR3 covers 15 residues. The ends lost 4 bases at V and 9 bases at J; junction bases unmatched: 9. CDR3 residues: CASSGGQGRSSPLHF. In DNA, the CDR3 is TGCGCCAGCAGCGGTGGACAGGGCAGGAGTTCACCCCTCCACTTT.